This T cell receptor beta chain was recorded in a study of blood T cell repertoires in COVID-19. Sequenced by immunoSEQ multiplex PCR; TCRdb stores in-frame clones only, minus some. The table lists around 210,000 clones, over 75% of them singletons, with around 5.5% in the top ten. V was shortened by 1 base and J by 4 bases, with 16 bases between the two germline ends. The germline CDR1 and CDR2 sequences are MGHRA and YSYEKL. The CDR3 contains 16 residues. The receptor's source is a man over 45 with COVID-19, enrolled during active disease. The rearrangement links TRBV4-1 to TRBJ1-2; D perhaps matches TRBD1 (6 bases). The sample taken for sequencing was peripheral blood. Written as DNA, the CDR3 is TGCGCCAGCAGCCAAGGAAGTGGGGGCCTCCCCTATGGCTACACCTTC. It encodes CASSQGSGGLPYGYTF.